The subject of this entry is one T cell receptor beta chain. The target antigen is unknown. From germline, CDR1 is SEHNR and CDR2 FQNEAQ (reference sequence). The CDR3 has 12 residues. J lost 14 bases, V lost 10 bases, and 12 bases had no gene match. This entry is derived from a study of T cell responses to AZD1222 COVID-19 vaccine. As for the study in general: Pooled in the analysis were second doses at about 4 or about 12 weeks.

Generated by immunoSEQ multiplex PCR, the TCRdb table keeps only in-frame clones and is missing some. The top ten clones hold around 1.7% of a sample with about 100,000 clones, around 90% of them seen once. Study results and caveats: Among those given AZD1222, only six were seropositive at baseline. Possibly, clonal diversity was underestimated; donors were largely white British and included more females. Repertoire collection took place solely once the T cell response had peaked.

This chain uses TRBV7-9 with TRBJ2-1; TRBD2 agrees at 9 bases. Sequences were derived from peripheral blood, sampled on day 0 of AZD1222 vaccination. The clonotype originates from an adult in good health. In nucleotides, the CDR3 is TGTGCCACCACATCCAGTGGGACTAGCAAGTTCTTC. It translates to CATTSSGTSKFF.